The 32 T cell receptor beta chains listed next were all sequenced from one sample in a study of beta chain features in type 1 diabetes. The isolated RNA, all of it, was reverse transcribed, so expressed TCRB transcripts were what got sequenced. Repertoires were generated with immunoSEQ multiplex PCR, while TCRdb's copy carries only in-frame clones and drops some. Of hundreds of thousands of clones in the sample, around 15% were seen once. The sequenced sample was naive CD4+ T cells from blood. Every receptor here comes from a man aged 18-30 years in good health.

The chain uses TRBV7-9 and TRBJ2-3; 12 positions agree with TRBD1. The V gene end was trimmed by 5 bases and the J gene end by 2 bases; junction bases not matched to a gene: 8. Germline assignment: CDR1 SEHNR and CDR2 FQNEAQ (reference sequence). This CDR3 region has 17 residues. CDR3: CASSPNPGQGATDTQYF. CDR3 bases: TGTGCCAGCAGCCCTAATCCGGGACAGGGGGCCACAGATACGCAGTATTTT.

This chain connects TRBV28 to TRBJ2-1; D is possibly TRBD2 (6 bases). The CDR3 runs 13 residues. With 5 bases removed from V and 10 bases from J, the gap between germline ends came to 15 bases. Germline V CDR1 and CDR2: MDHEN, SYDVKM. CDR3 sequence (DNA): TGTGCCAGCAGTGGGGACTCCTACTACGAGCAGTTCTTC. Translation gives CASSGDSYYEQFF.

The V gene is TRBV14, the J gene TRBJ2-2; perhaps D is TRBD1 or TRBD2 (5 bases each). The CDR3 has 17 residues. Trimming pared 1 base from V and 1 base from J, leaving 13 bases between. The V gene's germline CDR1 is SGHDN and CDR2 FVKESK. CDR3 residues: CASSQAPGSLNTGELFF. CDR3 bases: TGTGCCAGCAGCCAAGCTCCAGGGAGCCTGAACACCGGGGAGCTGTTTTTT. The whole variable domain, remainder taken from reference TRBV14 and TRBJ2-2, is EAGVTQFPSHSVIEKGQTVTLRCDPISGHDNLYWYRRVMGKEIKFLLHFVKESKQDESGMPNNRFLAERTGGTYSTLKVQPAELEDSGVYFCASSQAPGSLNTGELFFGEGSRLTVL.

Only a few counts were recorded for this clone. The chain is built from TRBV7-9 and TRBJ2-1; perhaps TRBD1 as D (6 bases). CDR1 SEHNR and CDR2 FQNEAQ come from the germline V gene (reference sequence). Trimming cost V 4 bases and J 4 bases, with 14 bases left between them. The CDR3 loop spans 15 amino acids. The CDR3 sequence: CASSSQGIRYNEQFF. The DNA for the CDR3 is TGTGCCAGCAGCTCACAGGGTATACGATACAATGAGCAGTTCTTC.

The table lists this clone with a few counts. The chain has TRBV29-1 and TRBJ1-2, with a possible D match to TRBD1 (6 bases). Per the germline V gene, CDR1 is SQVTM and CDR2 is ANQGSEA. V was clipped by 4 bases and J by 8 bases, with 14 bases between them. CDR3 length: 12 amino acids. For the CDR3, the DNA is TGCAGCGTTGCCAGGGGCTTGGCCGGCTACACCTTC. Residues: CSVARGLAGYTF.

This chain connects TRBV27 to TRBJ2-5; the D gene is possibly TRBD2 (6 bases). Trimming shortened V by 3 bases and J by 3 bases, and 20 bases separated the two germline ends. Germline V CDR1 and CDR2: MNHEY, SMNVEV (reference sequence). The length of the CDR3 is 17 residues. The CDR3 here is CASSFLGLAHLKETQYF. The CDR3 DNA follows: TGTGCCAGCAGTTTTCTGGGACTCGCACACTTGAAAGAGACCCAGTACTTC.

This clone showed up just a few times. The chain links TRBV2 to TRBJ2-7; 8 bases fit TRBD1. Trimming at V came to 2 bases and at J to 5 bases, leaving 5 bases not matched to a gene. Per germline, CDR1 SNHLY and CDR2 FYNNEI. The CDR3 is made up of 14 amino acids. The CDR3 sequence is CASSERTGSHEQYF. The CDR3 DNA follows: TGTGCCAGCAGTGAACGGACAGGGAGCCACGAGCAGTACTTC.

There are many counts of this clone. The chain joins TRBV10-3 to TRBJ2-3, with D possibly TRBD1 on 6 matching bases. V dropped 2 bases and J dropped 4 bases, with 7 bases sitting between them. In germline, CDR1 is ENHRY, CDR2 SYGVKD. The CDR3 has 13 residues. The chain's CDR3 is CAISETGSDTQYF. The CDR3 DNA reads as TGTGCCATCAGTGAGACAGGGTCAGATACGCAGTATTTT.

This clone was detected only a few times. This rearrangement joins TRBV9 to TRBJ2-1; 10 nucleotides line up with TRBD2. J gave up 3 bases and V 0 bases, and 6 bases lay outside the gene matches. There are 17 residues in the CDR3. Germline V gene sequence: CDR1 SGDLS, CDR2 YYNGEE. CDR3 bases: TGTGCCAGCAGCGTAGGACTAGCGGGCCCACGCTACAATGAGCAGTTCTTC. Protein: CASSVGLAGPRYNEQFF. Full variable domain (missing parts from reference TRBV9 and TRBJ2-1): DSGVTQTPKHLITATGQRVTLRCSPRSGDLSVYWYQQSLDQGLQFLIQYYNGEERAKGNILERFSAQQFPDLHSELNLSSLELGDSALYFCASSVGLAGPRYNEQFFGPGTRLTVL.

The rearrangement uses TRBV7-6 and TRBJ1-5, with D uncertain. CDR3 length equals 16 residues. Trimming shortened V by 0 bases and J by 0 bases, and 9 bases separated the two germline ends. CDR1 and CDR2 from the germline V gene are SGHVS and FNYEAQ. CDR3 coding DNA: TGTGCCAGCAGCTTAGCGACCAGAAATAGCAATCAGCCCCAGCATTTT. The encoded protein is CASSLATRNSNQPQHF.

J is TRBJ1-2 and V is TRBV6-4, with TRBD1 matching over 7 bases. V shed 3 bases, J shed 5 bases, and the junction held 3 bases outside the gene matches. Germline V gene lookup returns CDR1 MRHNA and CDR2 SNTAGT. The CDR3 is 13 residues long. The CDR3 reads CASSETGYYGYTF. CDR3 DNA sequence: TGTGCCAGCAGTGAGACAGGGTATTATGGCTACACCTTC.

The V and J genes are TRBV7-2 and TRBJ2-3, with TRBD1 identical over 7 bases. Trimming at V came to 1 base and at J to 0 bases, leaving 10 bases not matched to a gene. The CDR3 runs 18 residues. Germline CDR1 is SGHTA and CDR2 is FQGNSA. In nucleotides, the CDR3 is TGTGCCAGCAGCTTAGTGGGGAACAGGGGTGCTAGCACAGATACGCAGTATTTT. Protein product: CASSLVGNRGASTDTQYF.

This chain links TRBV9 with TRBJ1-1; the match to TRBD1 covers 9 bases. V lost 2 bases, J lost 1 base, and 6 bases stayed unmatched. The CDR3 is 16 amino acids. CDR1 is SGDLS, CDR2 YYNGEE, per germline. CDR3 nucleotides: TGTGCCAGCAGCGTTGGGACAGGGAAAGAGAACACTGAAGCTTTCTTT. Encoded protein: CASSVGTGKENTEAFF.

In its sample, this clone was seen a few times. The chain uses TRBV15 and TRBJ2-5; possible D gene TRBD2, 6 bases. Germline CDR1 is LNHNV and CDR2 is YYDKDF (reference sequence). Trimming left V 1 base short and J 3 bases short, with 9 bases between. The length of the CDR3 is 14 residues. The CDR3 DNA sequence: TGTGCCACCAGCAGAGGCGGGACGGAAGAGACCCAGTACTTC. Its translation: CATSRGGTEETQYF. Full variable domain (outside the CDR3, taken from reference TRBV15 and TRBJ2-5): DAMVIQNPRYQVTQFGKPVTLSCSQTLNHNVMYWYQQKSSQAPKLLFHYYDKDFNNEADTPDNFQSRRPNTSFCFLDIRSPGLGDTAMYLCATSRGGTEETQYFGPGTRLLVL.

This clone turned up a few times. The sample has other DNA sequences that encode this CDR3 too. The chain is built from TRBV7-2 and TRBJ2-3, with TRBD2 matching 11 bases. V gave up 5 bases and J gave up 0 bases; unmatched junction bases: 4. In germline, CDR1 is SGHTA, CDR2 FQGNSA. The CDR3 consists of 16 residues. The CDR3 sequence: CASSPRTSGSTDTQYF. The CDR3 bases are TGTGCCAGCAGCCCCAGGACTAGCGGGAGCACAGATACGCAGTATTTT.

This chain links TRBV7-9 with TRBJ2-5, with 10 positions matching TRBD1. This CDR3 comprises 16 residues. Unmatched junction bases numbered 6, after V lost 3 bases and J lost 2 bases. Germline lookup yields CDR1 SEHNR and CDR2 FQNEAQ (reference sequence). CDR3 DNA sequence: TGTGCCAGCAGCTTCCTACTGGACAGGGGGCAAGAGACCCAGTACTTC. Its protein is CASSFLLDRGQETQYF.

This clone was seen a few times. This rearrangement joins TRBV11-1 to TRBJ1-2; D remains ambiguous. Germline values: CDR1 SGHAT, CDR2 FQDESV (reference sequence). The CDR3 runs 14 residues. Trimming removed 6 bases at V and 1 base at J, with 12 bases between. CDR3 coding DNA: TGTGCCAGCAGACCCGGGTCCGGTAACTATGGCTACACCTTC. As protein: CASRPGSGNYGYTF.

Many counts were recorded for this clone. The chain recombines TRBV14 with TRBJ2-2, with D unresolved. V lost 3 bases, J lost 6 bases, and 11 bases lay in between. The germline V gene has CDR1 SGHDN and CDR2 FVKESK. The CDR3 is made up of 14 amino acids. The CDR3: CASSQSYSAGELFF. CDR3 nucleotides: TGTGCCAGCAGCCAGTCGTACAGCGCCGGGGAGCTGTTTTTT. The whole variable domain, remainder taken from reference TRBV14 and TRBJ2-2, is EAGVTQFPSHSVIEKGQTVTLRCDPISGHDNLYWYRRVMGKEIKFLLHFVKESKQDESGMPNNRFLAERTGGTYSTLKVQPAELEDSGVYFCASSQSYSAGELFFGEGSRLTVL.

The rearrangement uses TRBV7-9 and TRBJ1-1, with 7 bases lining up with TRBD1. The CDR3 has 14 amino acids. Trimming at V came to 11 bases and at J to 4 bases, leaving 13 bases not matched to a gene. From germline, CDR1 is SEHNR and CDR2 FQNEAQ (reference sequence). CDR3 bases: TGTGCCGGAACAGGGGAGGGACGTGCCACTGAAGCTTTCTTT. Amino acids: CAGTGEGRATEAFF.

This clone turned up a few times. The chain is built from TRBV7-2 and TRBJ2-5; D perhaps matches TRBD1 (5 bases). V lost 5 bases and J 6 bases, leaving 10 bases between the germline ends. The length of the CDR3 is 12 residues. Germline CDR1 is SGHTA and CDR2 is FQGNSA. CDR3 loop: CASSVTDKTQYF. The CDR3 DNA is TGTGCCAGCAGCGTTACGGACAAGACCCAGTACTTC.

The J gene is TRBJ2-2, the V gene TRBV5-1; D gene uncertain. The CDR3 sequence is 13 residues long. Germline V gives CDR1 SGHRS, CDR2 YFSETQ. V was trimmed by 0 bases and J by 5 bases, leaving 5 bases between them. The CDR3: CASSLEWTGELFF. The CDR3 coding sequence is TGCGCCAGCAGCTTGGAGTGGACCGGGGAGCTGTTTTTT.

This clone has just a few counts. This chain uses TRBV7-2 with TRBJ1-2; 10 nucleotides agree with TRBD1. The CDR3 contains 15 residues. The germline CDR1 and CDR2 sequences are SGHTA and FQGNSA. The trim removed 8 bases at V and 2 bases at J, leaving 8 bases unmatched. The CDR3 sequence is CASLRDRGRNYGYTF. The DNA for the CDR3 is TGTGCCAGCCTCCGAGACAGGGGGCGAAACTATGGCTACACCTTC. Supplemented by reference TRBV7-2 and TRBJ1-2, the full variable domain reads GAGVSQSPSNKVTEKGKDVELRCDPISGHTALYWYRQSLGQGLEFLIYFQGNSAPDKSGLPSDRFSAERTGGSVSTLTIQRTQQEDSAVYLCASLRDRGRNYGYTFGSGTRLTVV.

This clone turned up a few times. This chain uses TRBV28 with TRBJ1-1; 8 bases align to TRBD1. This CDR3 region has 14 residues. Unmatched junction bases numbered 5, after V lost 4 bases and J lost 4 bases. From germline, CDR1 is MDHEN and CDR2 SYDVKM. This CDR3 is CASSSGQGPTEAFF. The CDR3 bases are TGTGCCAGCAGTTCTGGACAGGGACCCACTGAAGCTTTCTTT.

This clone was seen a handful of times. The rearrangement joins TRBV11-3 to TRBJ2-4; D ambiguous. CDR1 is SGHNT and CDR2 is YENEEA in the germline V gene. The CDR3 is 15 residues long. V dropped 1 base and J dropped 7 bases, with 14 bases sitting between them. DNA for the CDR3: TGTGCCAGCAGCTTAGTTGCAGGAGTCGGGAACATTCAGTACTTC. Its translation is CASSLVAGVGNIQYF.

This clone was seen more than once but under ten times. The chain employs TRBV27 and TRBJ1-1; D gene ambiguous. CDR1 is MNHEY and CDR2 is SMNVEV in the germline V gene (reference sequence). Between the trimmed V and J ends, which lost 6 bases and 7 bases, there was a span of 12 bases. The CDR3 covers 12 residues. The CDR3 sequence: CASSIKRGEAFF. The CDR3 DNA follows: TGTGCCAGCAGCATAAAGCGCGGTGAAGCTTTCTTT.

The J gene is TRBJ2-7, the V gene TRBV4-1; 7 bases match TRBD1. J lost 2 bases, V lost 2 bases, and 6 bases had no gene match. Germline V gives CDR1 MGHRA, CDR2 YSYEKL. The CDR3 runs to 15 residues. The CDR3 DNA reads TGCGCCAGCAGCCAACCCAACAGGGGAACCTACGAGCAGTACTTC. Amino acid sequence: CASSQPNRGTYEQYF.

This clone was counted between two and nine times. V and J are TRBV5-5 and TRBJ2-3; no reliable D call. The V end was cut by 0 bases, the J end by 1 base, with 3 bases between. The CDR3 is made up of 13 amino acids. The germline V gene has CDR1 SGHKS and CDR2 YYEKEE (reference sequence). In DNA form, the CDR3 reads TGTGCCAGCAGCTTGGTAGGCACAGATACGCAGTATTTT. Translation: CASSLVGTDTQYF. Variable domain in full (rest from reference TRBV5-5 and TRBJ2-3): DAGVTQSPTHLIKTRGQQVTLRCSPISGHKSVSWYQQVLGQGPQFIFQYYEKEERGRGNFPDRFSARQFPNYSSELNVNALLLGDSALYLCASSLVGTDTQYFGPGTRLTVL.

This clone was observed a handful of times. At the DNA level, this CDR3 is encoded by other sequences in the same sample as well. The J gene is TRBJ1-2, the V gene TRBV6-4, with no clear D. The V end was cut by 3 bases, the J end by 5 bases, with 7 bases between. CDR1 and CDR2 (germline): MRHNA, SNTAGT. The CDR3 loop spans 12 amino acids. The CDR3 DNA reads as TGTGCCAGCAGTGATGGAGGTTATGGCTACACCTTC. Amino acids: CASSDGGYGYTF.

The rearrangement uses TRBV19 and TRBJ2-5; 9 nucleotides agree with TRBD1. The CDR3 contains 15 residues. J gave up 4 bases and V 1 base, and 4 bases lay outside the gene matches. From germline, CDR1 is LNHDA and CDR2 SQIVND (reference sequence). Here the CDR3 reads CASSIAWGQGETQYF. CDR3 nucleotide sequence: TGTGCCAGTAGTATAGCATGGGGACAGGGAGAGACCCAGTACTTC.

The chain is built from TRBV7-2 and TRBJ1-1, with D perhaps TRBD1 (5 bases). This CDR3 has 13 amino acids. CDR1 is SGHTA, CDR2 FQGNSA, per germline. V lost 2 bases and J 10 bases, leaving 14 bases between the germline ends. Here the CDR3 DNA reads TGTGCCAGCAGCTTATATGGGGGTCTTGCAGCTTTCTTT. Translated, it gives CASSLYGGLAAFF.

This chain uses TRBV15 with TRBJ1-6; D unresolved. Trimming removed 0 bases at V and 11 bases at J, with 14 bases between. The CDR3 spans 15 residues. Per the germline V gene, CDR1 is LNHNV and CDR2 is YYDKDF (reference sequence). CDR3 in amino acids: CATSREAAAGAPLHF. The CDR3, as DNA: TGTGCCACCAGCAGAGAAGCCGCTGCCGGTGCACCCCTCCACTTT.

The rearrangement joins TRBV5-1 to TRBJ2-6; D not resolved. CDR3 size: 19 residues. V lost 0 bases, J lost 0 bases, and 16 bases lay in between. Per germline, CDR1 SGHRS and CDR2 YFSETQ. CDR3 residues: CASSLGVRVSSSGANVLTF. The CDR3, as DNA: TGCGCCAGCAGCTTGGGAGTTAGGGTCTCCTCCTCTGGGGCCAACGTCCTGACTTTC.